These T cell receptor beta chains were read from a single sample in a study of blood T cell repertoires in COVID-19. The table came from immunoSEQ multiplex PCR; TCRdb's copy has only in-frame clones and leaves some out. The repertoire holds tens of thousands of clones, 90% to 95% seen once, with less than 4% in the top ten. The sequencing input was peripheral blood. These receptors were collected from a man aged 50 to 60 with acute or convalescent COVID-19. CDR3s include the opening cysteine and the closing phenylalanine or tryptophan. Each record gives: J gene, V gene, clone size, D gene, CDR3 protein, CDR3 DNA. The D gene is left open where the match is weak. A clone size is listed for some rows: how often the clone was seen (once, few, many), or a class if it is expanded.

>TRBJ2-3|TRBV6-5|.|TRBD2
CASSRLAGSTDTQYF
TGTGCCAGCAGTCGACTAGCGGGCAGCACAGATACGCAGTATTTT
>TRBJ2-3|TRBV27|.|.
CASSATPPRGADTQYF
TGTGCCAGCAGTGCTACCCCCCCTAGAGGCGCAGATACGCAGTATTTT
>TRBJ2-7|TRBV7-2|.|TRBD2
CASSVLAGGGSDF
TGTGCCAGCAGTGTACTAGCGGGAGGAGGGTCGGACTTC
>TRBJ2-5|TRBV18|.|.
CASSPLPGALQETQYF
TGTGCCAGCTCACCACTGCCAGGGGCCCTCCAAGAGACCCAGTACTTC
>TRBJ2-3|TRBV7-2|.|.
CASSLERQSTDTQYF
TGTGCCAGCAGCTTAGAGAGGCAGTCCACAGATACGCAGTATTTT
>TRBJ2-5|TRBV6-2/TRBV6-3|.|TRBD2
CASSLAGAQETQYF
TGTGCCAGCAGTCTAGCGGGAGCCCAAGAGACCCAGTACTTC
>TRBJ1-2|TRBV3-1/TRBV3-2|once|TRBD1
CASSQGGQTIYGYTF
TGTGCCAGCAGCCAGGGGGGACAGACTATCTATGGCTACACCTTC
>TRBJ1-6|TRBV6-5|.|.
CASSYSRGSPLHF
TGTGCCAGCAGTTACTCCCGCGGTTCACCCCTCCACTTT
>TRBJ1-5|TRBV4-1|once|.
CASSQNDSPVKPQHF
TGCGCCAGCAGCCAAAACGACTCCCCGGTGAAGCCCCAGCATTTT
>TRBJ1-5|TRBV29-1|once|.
CSVENARGCNQPQHF
TGCAGCGTTGAAAACGCGAGGGGGTGCAATCAGCCCCAGCATTTT
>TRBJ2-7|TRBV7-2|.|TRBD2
CASSLVASGGSYEQYF
TGTGCCAGCAGCTTAGTCGCCAGCGGGGGGTCCTACGAGCAGTACTTC
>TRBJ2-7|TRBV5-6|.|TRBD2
CASSLAGGMYEQYF
TGTGCCAGCAGCTTGGCGGGAGGGATGTACGAGCAGTACTTC
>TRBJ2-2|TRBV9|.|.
CASSVGLNTGELFF
TGTGCCAGCAGCGTAGGACTTAACACCGGGGAGCTGTTTTTT
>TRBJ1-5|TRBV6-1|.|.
CASSEVAGYQPQHF
TGTGCCAGCAGTGAAGTGGCAGGTTATCAGCCCCAGCATTTT
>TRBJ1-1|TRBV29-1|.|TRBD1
CSTGDRSNTEAFF
TGCAGCACAGGGGACAGGTCGAACACTGAAGCTTTCTTT
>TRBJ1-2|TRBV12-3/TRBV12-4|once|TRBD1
CASSLMGQYGYTF
TGTGCCAGCAGTTTAATGGGACAGTATGGCTACACCTTC
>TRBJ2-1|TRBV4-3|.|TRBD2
CASSQDRTSSDEQFF
TGCGCCAGCAGCCAAGACCGGACTAGCTCGGATGAGCAGTTCTTC
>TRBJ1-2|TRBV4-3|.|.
CASSQPGQQFNGYTF
TGCGCCAGCAGCCAGCCTGGACAGCAGTTTAATGGCTACACCTTC
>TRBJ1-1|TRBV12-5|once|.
CASGRGWEFYTEAFF
TGTGCTAGTGGTCGAGGGTGGGAATTTTACACTGAAGCTTTCTTT
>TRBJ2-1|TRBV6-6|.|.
CASSYSEGVFNEQFF
TGTGCCAGCAGTTACTCCGAGGGAGTGTTCAATGAGCAGTTCTTC
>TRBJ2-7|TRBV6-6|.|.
CASREGAFYEQYF
TGTGCCAGCAGGGAGGGGGCTTTCTACGAGCAGTACTTC
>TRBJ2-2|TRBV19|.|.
CASSILGAANTGELFF
TGTGCCAGTAGTATACTGGGGGCAGCGAACACCGGGGAGCTGTTTTTT
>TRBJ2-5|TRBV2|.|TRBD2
CASQRGTSGTIQETQYF
TGTGCCAGCCAGAGAGGGACTAGCGGGACCATCCAAGAGACCCAGTACTTC
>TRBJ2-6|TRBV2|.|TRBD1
CASSWDRENAGANVLTF
TGTGCCAGCAGTTGGGACAGGGAAAACGCTGGGGCCAACGTCCTGACTTTC
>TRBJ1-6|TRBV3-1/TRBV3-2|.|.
CASSHTGPGALHF
TGTGCCAGCAGCCATACGGGACCAGGGGCCCTCCACTTT
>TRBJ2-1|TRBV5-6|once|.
CASSLAGGGFIDNEQFF
TGTGCCAGCAGCTTGGCGGGAGGGGGCTTTATAGACAATGAGCAGTTCTTC
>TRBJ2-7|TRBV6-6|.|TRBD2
CASSRAGGAGGRYEQYF
TGTGCCAGCAGTCGGGCCGGGGGAGCGGGAGGAAGGTACGAGCAGTACTTC
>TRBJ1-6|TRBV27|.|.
CASSSITGIGLSPLHF
TGTGCCAGCAGTTCCATAACCGGGATCGGGCTTTCACCCCTCCACTTT
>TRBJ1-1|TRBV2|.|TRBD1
CASSRDRVLTEAFF
TGTGCCAGCAGTAGGGACAGGGTCTTGACTGAAGCTTTCTTT